This T cell receptor (beta chain) appears in the sequencing data of a study of spatial heterogeneity in lung cancer. About the study: Sequencing of follow-up PBMC samples took place when they were available, at a median of roughly 2 years after resection. Each unique TCR and UMI combination was seen more than ten times on average in raw reads. Findings of the study overall: TCRs found ubiquitously expanded in tumor appeared in blood more at resection than at follow-up.

Time point denoted: blood at routine non-recurrence follow-up after resection. Tumor, nontumor lung or frozen PBMC supplied whole RNA, sequenced without sorting. TCRdb analysed the 5' RACE reads with MiXCR anew, one entry per CDR3 protein. The table has about 47,000 distinct CDR3 sequences, 12% seen once. There are many counts of this clonotype. The antigen is not known. The CDR3 consists of 15 residues. Germline V gene lookup returns CDR1 SEHNR and CDR2 FQNEAQ (reference sequence). Trimming took off 5 bases at V and 6 bases at J, with 18 bases between the two ends. The specimen was PBMCs, collected at follow-up. The TCR was taken from a male donor with early-stage non-small cell lung cancer. The chain has TRBV7-9 and TRBJ2-3, with a tentative D call TRBD2 (6 bases). CDR3 in amino acids: CASSRRAGLGDTQYF. As DNA, the CDR3 is TGTGCCAGCAGCCGCAGGGCGGGATTGGGGGATACGCAGTATTTT.